The TCR beta chain described here comes from a study of cytomegalovirus exposure and HLA in healthy donors listed by TCRdb under 2017. As for the study more broadly: An earlier analysis of 587 of the donors reported 276 Gb of sequence data and 117 million unique TCR beta sequences obtained from about 200 million T cells. Around 320 gigabases of sequencing data and 78 million or so unique TCR sequences were included in an early release covering roughly 700 HLA-typed donors. Of the roughly 400 genotyped donors, roughly 85% fell in the genetic ancestry cluster associated with self-reported Caucasian donors. The study aimed to test whether cataloging public T cell receptors could reveal signatures of past pathogen exposure. The study profiled the T cell repertoires of around 700 subjects by immunosequencing and related them to cytomegalovirus serostatus. A separate validation cohort of 100 to 150 different subjects was used in addition to the roughly 700-subject first cohort. To predict cytomegalovirus infection status, the study combined high-throughput TCR immunosequencing, statistical association of individual TCRs with disease status, and machine learning. A later analysis re-analyzed previously published TCR beta repertoires from 600 to 850 donors and added high-resolution HLA genotyping to study TCR occurrence patterns. Rather than drawing on any new phenotypic data, the later analysis identified candidate immune exposures from TCR beta sequences and the way those sequences occurred across donors. To decide whether each TCR beta V gene segment behaved as functional or pseudogenic, an earlier analysis of approximately 590 of the donors relied on high-throughput TCR beta sequencing. Donor age, sex, ethnicity and CMV serostatus were compiled together with the repertoire data. In a later genetic analysis, genome-wide SNP genotypes for about 65% of the roughly 670 donors were used, and that subset was treated as a discovery cohort. All discovery cohort repertoires had been generated on a single sequencing platform. HLA typing included class I and class II loci at four-digit resolution. Typing coverage varied by locus: 629-630 donors for A, B, C, DRB1 and DQB1; roughly 500 for DQA1; 600 to 610 for DPA1; roughly 450 for DPB1. Five DR-DQ haplotypes were treated as single units for association and clustering because of strong linkage in the cohort. On average, around 200,000 unique TCR beta nucleotide sequences were sequenced per donor among roughly 430 genotyped donors of the cohort, with roughly a sixth of those sequences being non-productive.

From its cysteine to its phenylalanine, the CDR3 spans 15 amino acids. Just the 45-base CDR3 DNA is kept, in frame starting at base 1. For CDR1 and CDR2, the germline V gene (reference sequence) lists MNHEY and SMNVEV. Cut back by 0 bases and 1 base, the V and J ends lie 9 bases apart. The protocol used for the library was the immunoSEQ multiplex PCR assay. For the multiplex PCR, a mixture combining 60 forward primers for TCR Vbeta segments and 13 reverse primers for TCR Jbeta segments was used. The CDR3 region of rearranged TCR beta genes was amplified from genomic DNA with a multiplex PCR assay. The Illumina HiSeq System was used to sequence the amplified TCR beta libraries as 87-base-pair reads. The paper's processing steps were these. In a later analysis, 70 million to 95 million unique TCR beta chains were counted across the 500 to 850 repertoires, and approximately 9.9 million of these chains were shared by at least two donors. A nearest-neighbor algorithm error-corrected the raw reads and collapsed the reads into unique sequences, merging closely related sequences to remove PCR and sequencing errors. To assign V, D and J gene segments, CDR3 sequences were aligned to IMGT reference sequences. For a sequence to be retained, at least a six-nucleotide match to both a V gene segment and a J gene segment was required. A rearrangement counted as productive if the CDR3 had no stop codons and remained in frame with V and J, and every other rearrangement counted as non-productive. Following IMGT convention, CDR3 was defined as the stretch from the second conserved V-encoded cysteine to the conserved J-encoded phenylalanine. Sequences without an unambiguous match to a single V gene segment were excluded from the earlier analysis of a few hundred of the donors. In an earlier analysis of a few hundred of the donors, a V segment was called functional when productive rearrangements were above 56.7%, and segregating when the standard deviation between donors exceeded 5%. A statistical classification framework was built for diagnosing cytomegalovirus status from the catalog of TCR beta chain sequences. In a later analysis, V and J genes were assigned by comparing TCR nucleotide sequences against IMGT/GENE-DB human TR gene sequences. In a later analysis, CDR3 sequences and most-parsimonious VDJ recombination scenarios were assigned using the TCRdist pipeline. A later analysis defined each TCR beta chain by its CDR3 amino acid sequence plus V-gene family, and excluded reads lacking a unique V-gene family. A later analysis removed roughly 590 highly shared, low-generation-probability nucleotide sequences to deal with suspected cross-contamination and a sequencing artifact. A later analysis calculated a clonal expansion index for each public chain from normalized within-repertoire ranks of inferred template counts. Generation probabilities in a later analysis came from a VDJ recombination model fitted to out-of-frame rearrangements, and those results were checked against IGoR. Hypergeometric tests were used in a later analysis to score TCR-TCR, TCR-HLA and TCR-CMV co-occurrence, with a repertoire-size bias correction applied to the TCR pairs. False discovery rates were estimated in a later analysis by permuting HLA or CMV assignments 20 times. A later analysis grouped co-occurring TCRs with DBSCAN, adding TCRdist sequence similarity when clustering within HLA-allele-positive subsets. Repertoires with fewer than 30,000 or more than 120,000 public chains were left out of co-occurrence clustering, as were four to six repertoires with anomalous nucleotide sharing. Entries here come from immuneACCESS through TCRdb and include only in-frame sequences with V and J called. Some clones fail to appear in such tables; in the studies checked, an unresolved V gene covers under half of the shortfall, and the cause of the remainder is unknown. D and trimming come from the DNA, and the V and J calls and clone size come from that table. The sample table on file contains approximately 100,000 clones. The biggest ten clones account for about 3% of the sample.

Study-wide conclusions, independent of this receptor: The study gave a list of more than 150 TCR beta chains associated with cytomegalovirus. A cluster of highly shared sequence variants was judged likely to be a technical artifact of the sequencing pipeline. Presence/absence analyses assumed roughly uniform sequencing depth across donors, an assumption that may not hold. When HLA alleles, especially DR and DQ, strongly co-occurred, TCR associations were difficult to assign to individual alleles. The authors suggested that the approach could potentially be extended to other disease states and immunological phenotypes. Because HLA typing was unavailable for some donors at each locus, only the typed subset was used in association tests. Three of the identified cytomegalovirus-associated TCR beta chains were confirmed in vitro to be specific for cytomegalovirus antigens. Linkage disequilibrium might explain the correlated functional status among segregating V segments, but an unknown experimental factor could not be excluded. A later analysis found that most CMV-associated TCR beta chains appeared HLA-restricted, with HLA associations seemingly driven largely by CMV exposure. Broadly in line with IMGT annotations, most TCR beta V segments showed up in productive rearrangements about 87% or about 30% of the time in an earlier analysis of roughly 590 of the donors. For the cohort, immune exposure information was limited to CMV serostatus. A later analysis found that HLA-associated TCR beta chains were more clonally expanded and had lower generation probabilities than equally common non-associated chains. In a later analysis, the rate of TCR association differed among HLA loci, with DRB1 alleles having the most associated TCRs and HLA-C alleles having the fewest. Most TCR sequences were seen in very few donors, while some public TCRs were found in many individuals. Cytomegalovirus status was reported to be diagnosed by the classifier with high specificity and sensitivity in both the original and validation cohorts. The 87-base-pair reads could not distinguish some IMGT-functional V segments, including TRBV6-2 and TRBV6-3, so those segments were excluded. In this cohort, only TCR beta chains were sequenced, and detectable features were limited by the absence of alpha or paired-chain data. Several of the top co-occurrence clusters appeared to be linked to parvovirus B19, influenza, CMV and Epstein-Barr virus, according to a later analysis. A further reported finding was that TCR beta sequences accurately predicted the HLA-A and HLA-B alleles for most subjects in the first cohort. In a later genetic analysis, a missense DCLRE1C variant was associated with V-gene and J-gene trimming of TCR beta chains, and the association was replicated in an independent cohort. A later genetic analysis reported fewer N-insertions in productive TCRs among donors in an Asian-associated ancestry cluster than the roughly 620-donor mean. Specific HLA alleles were associated with 18,000 or so TCR beta sequences at a false discovery rate of 0.05 in a later analysis. Because counts were too low, seventeen rarely observed V segments, including chromosome 9 orphons, were excluded from the earlier analysis of about 500 of the donors.

The cohort was made up of around 720 healthy bone marrow donors. At the time of sampling, every cohort member was nominally healthy, though immune exposures that went unrecorded were likely present. The donor was CMV seronegative and belonged to the group of roughly 330 seronegative cohort members. A peripheral blood sample was collected from each donor, and TCR beta sequencing was performed on peripheral blood mononuclear cells. Genomic DNA extraction from the blood cell samples was performed with the Qiagen DNeasy Blood Extraction Kit. Points on this clone: Its specific antigen is unknown.

The source material was PBMCs. This sequence was found in a man aged 35-49 years in good health and CMV-seronegative. The chain employs TRBV27 and TRBJ1-1, with the D gene not confidently named. Read as DNA, the sequence is TGTGCCAGCAGTTTATCAATGGCAGGGAACACTGAAGCTTTCTTT. Its coded protein is CASSLSMAGNTEAFF.